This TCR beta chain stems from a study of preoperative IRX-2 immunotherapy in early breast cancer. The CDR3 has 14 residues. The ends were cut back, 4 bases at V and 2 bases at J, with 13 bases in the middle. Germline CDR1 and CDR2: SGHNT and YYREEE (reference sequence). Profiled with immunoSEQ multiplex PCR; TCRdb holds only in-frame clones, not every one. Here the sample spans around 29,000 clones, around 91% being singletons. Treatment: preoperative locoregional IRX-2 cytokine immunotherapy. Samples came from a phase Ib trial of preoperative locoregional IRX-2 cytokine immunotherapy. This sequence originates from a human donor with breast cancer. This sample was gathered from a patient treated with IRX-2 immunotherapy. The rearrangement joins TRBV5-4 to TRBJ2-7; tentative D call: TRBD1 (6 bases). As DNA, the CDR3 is TGTGCCAGCAGCCCCGGGACAAATCCCTACGAGCAGTACTTC. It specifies CASSPGTNPYEQYF. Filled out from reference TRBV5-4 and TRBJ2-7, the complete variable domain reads ETGVTQSPTHLIKTRGQQVTLRCSSQSGHNTVSWYQQALGQGPQFIFQYYREEENGRGNFPPRFSGLQFPNYSSELNVNALELDDSALYLCASSPGTNPYEQYFGPGTRLTVT.